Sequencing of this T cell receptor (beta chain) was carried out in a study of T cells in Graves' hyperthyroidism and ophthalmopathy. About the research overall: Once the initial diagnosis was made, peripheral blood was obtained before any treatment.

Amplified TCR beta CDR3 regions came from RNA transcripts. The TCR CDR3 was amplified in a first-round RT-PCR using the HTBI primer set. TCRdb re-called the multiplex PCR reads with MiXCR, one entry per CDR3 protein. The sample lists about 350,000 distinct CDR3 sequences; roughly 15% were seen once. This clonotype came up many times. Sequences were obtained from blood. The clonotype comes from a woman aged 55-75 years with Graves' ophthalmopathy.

Written as DNA, the CDR3 is TGTGCCAGCAGCCAAGAAGAAGGCGGAGGGGGGACAGGGGGCTCTGGCTACACCTTC. Translated: CASSQEEGGGGTGGSGYTF. The rearrangement joins TRBV3-1 to TRBJ1-2, with 12 bases aligning to TRBD1. Germline V gene sequence: CDR1 LGHDT, CDR2 YNNKEL (reference sequence). V trimming: 0 bases; J trimming: 7 bases; junction bases outside the gene matches: 15. The length of the CDR3 is 19 residues.